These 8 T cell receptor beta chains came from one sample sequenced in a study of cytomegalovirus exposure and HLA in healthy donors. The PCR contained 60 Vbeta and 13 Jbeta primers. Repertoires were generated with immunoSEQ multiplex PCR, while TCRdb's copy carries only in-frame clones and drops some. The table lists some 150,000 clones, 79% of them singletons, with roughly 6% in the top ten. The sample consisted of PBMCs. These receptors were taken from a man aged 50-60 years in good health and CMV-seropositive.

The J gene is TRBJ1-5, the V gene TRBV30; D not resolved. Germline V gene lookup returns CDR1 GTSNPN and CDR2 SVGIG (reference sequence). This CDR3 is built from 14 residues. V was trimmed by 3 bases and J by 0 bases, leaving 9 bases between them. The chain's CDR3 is CAWSRENSNQPQHF. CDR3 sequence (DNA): TGTGCCTGGAGCCGGGAGAATAGCAATCAGCCCCAGCATTTT.

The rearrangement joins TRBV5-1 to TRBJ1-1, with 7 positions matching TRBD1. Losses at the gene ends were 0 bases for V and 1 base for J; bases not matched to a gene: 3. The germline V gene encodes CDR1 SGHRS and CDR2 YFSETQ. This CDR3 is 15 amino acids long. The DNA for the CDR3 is TGCGCCAGCAGCTTGGGACAGGGCCAGAACACTGAAGCTTTCTTT. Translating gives CASSLGQGQNTEAFF.

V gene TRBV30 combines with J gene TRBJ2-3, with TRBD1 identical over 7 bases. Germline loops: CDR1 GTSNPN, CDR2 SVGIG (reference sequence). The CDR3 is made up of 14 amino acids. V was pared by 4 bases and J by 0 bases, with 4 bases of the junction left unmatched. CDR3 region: CAWNRDRSTDTQYF. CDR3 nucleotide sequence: TGTGCCTGGAATCGGGACAGAAGCACAGATACGCAGTATTTT.

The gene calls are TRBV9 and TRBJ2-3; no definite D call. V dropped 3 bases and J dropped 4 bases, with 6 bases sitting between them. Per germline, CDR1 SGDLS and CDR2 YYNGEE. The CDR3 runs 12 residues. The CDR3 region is CASSGSADTQYF. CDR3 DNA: TGTGCCAGCAGCGGGAGCGCAGATACGCAGTATTTT.

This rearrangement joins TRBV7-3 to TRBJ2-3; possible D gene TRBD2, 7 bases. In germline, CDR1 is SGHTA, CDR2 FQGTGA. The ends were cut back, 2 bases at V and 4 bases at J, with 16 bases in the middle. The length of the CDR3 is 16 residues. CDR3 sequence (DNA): TGTGCCAGCAGCTTAGAACCGGGGGGCAGGTCAGATACGCAGTATTTT. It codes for CASSLEPGGRSDTQYF.

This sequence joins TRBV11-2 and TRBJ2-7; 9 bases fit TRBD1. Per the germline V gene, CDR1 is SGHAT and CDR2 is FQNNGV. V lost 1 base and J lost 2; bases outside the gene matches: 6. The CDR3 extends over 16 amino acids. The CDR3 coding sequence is TGTGCCAGCAGCTTAGGACCCGGGACAGGGACCTACGAGCAGTACTTC. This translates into CASSLGPGTGTYEQYF.

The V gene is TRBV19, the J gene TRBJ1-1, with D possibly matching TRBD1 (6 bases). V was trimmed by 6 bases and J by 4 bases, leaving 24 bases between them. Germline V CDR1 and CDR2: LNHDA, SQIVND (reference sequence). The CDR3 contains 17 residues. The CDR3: CASSPVGSGAGGTEAFF. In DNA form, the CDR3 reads TGTGCCAGTAGCCCCGTTGGCTCAGGGGCGGGGGGCACTGAAGCTTTCTTT.

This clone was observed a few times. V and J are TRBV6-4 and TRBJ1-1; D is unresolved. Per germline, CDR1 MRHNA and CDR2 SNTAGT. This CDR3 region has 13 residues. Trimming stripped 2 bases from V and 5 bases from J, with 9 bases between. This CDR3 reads CASSDELRTEAFF. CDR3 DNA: TGTGCCAGCAGTGACGAATTGAGGACTGAAGCTTTCTTT.